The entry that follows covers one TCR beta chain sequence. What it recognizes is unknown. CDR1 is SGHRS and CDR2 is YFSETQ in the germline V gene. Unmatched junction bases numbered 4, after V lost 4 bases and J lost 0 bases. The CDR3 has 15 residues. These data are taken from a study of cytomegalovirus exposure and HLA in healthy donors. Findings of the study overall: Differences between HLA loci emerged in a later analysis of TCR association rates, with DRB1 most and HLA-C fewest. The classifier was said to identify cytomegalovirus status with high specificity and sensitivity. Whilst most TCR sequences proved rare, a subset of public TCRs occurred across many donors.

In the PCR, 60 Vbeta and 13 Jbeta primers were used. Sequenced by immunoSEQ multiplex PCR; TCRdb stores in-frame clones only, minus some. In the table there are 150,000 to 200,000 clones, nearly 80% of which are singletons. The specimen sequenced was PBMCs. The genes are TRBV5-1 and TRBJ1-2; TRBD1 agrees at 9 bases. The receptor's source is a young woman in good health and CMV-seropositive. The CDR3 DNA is TGCGCCAGCAGCGTGGACAGGGGAGCTAACTATGGCTACACCTTC. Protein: CASSVDRGANYGYTF.